The source of this T cell receptor (beta chain) is a study of OX40 agonist ivuxolimab in advanced cancers. Study information: Mean age approximately 59 years, range about 23 to 85; 82.7% male. Notes on the study in general: Also present in some nonresponders was a low level of normalized T-cell clonal expansion.

Points on this clone: Its antigen is unknown.

This CDR3 contains 14 residues. Germline V gene sequence: CDR1 ENHRY, CDR2 SYGVKD. The ends were cut back, 5 bases at V and 7 bases at J, with 15 bases in the middle. The method was immunoSEQ multiplex PCR; TCRdb's version includes in-frame clones alone and lacks a portion of them. This repertoire shows tens of thousands of clones, 80% to 95% found once; its top ten account for 33%. The TCR sequence derives from an adult with an advanced solid tumor such as melanoma, head and neck, liver or kidney cancer. The V call is TRBV10-3, the J call TRBJ2-1; a possible D gene is TRBD2 (5 bases). The source was CD4+ or CD8+ T cells sorted from blood, collected in a trial of the OX40 agonist ivuxolimab. The CDR3 DNA follows: TGTGCCATCAGTCCTGAGGGCTCTCCTAATGAGCAGTTCTTC. This codes for CAISPEGSPNEQFF.